This TCR beta chain comes out of a study of blood T cells in healthy people across ages. The overall study: Template switching picked up about one barcoded beta molecule for each two T cells. Overall study findings and caveats: Diversity of TCR beta per million T cells declined in a roughly linear way with age. Naive CD4+ cell counts and diversity both ran higher in long-lived than in aged donors.

Trimming removed 1 base at V and 0 bases at J, with 7 bases between. Germline V gene data show CDR1 as GTSNPN and CDR2 as SVGIG (reference sequence). CDR3 length equals 15 residues. Then a second PCR, running roughly 7 to 11 cycles, was carried out with a sample-barcoded 5' primer and a J-beta primer mix. TCRdb recomputed calls from the 5' RACE reads with MiXCR, one row per CDR3 protein. The table includes some 880,000 distinct CDR3 sequences, about 36% detected once. A remark on this clonotype: Its target is unknown.

Donors gave around 10 milliliters of peripheral blood apiece. The sample consisted of blood. The V gene is TRBV30, the J gene TRBJ2-6; D not certain. This TCR was recovered from a man aged 18 to 30 in good health. The CDR3 region has the DNA TGTGCCTGGAGTGGGGTGTACTCTGGGGCCAACGTCCTGACTTTC. It specifies CAWSGVYSGANVLTF. The variable domain in full, with the rest retrieved from reference TRBV30 and TRBJ2-6, is SQTIHQWPATLVQPVGSPLSLECTVEGTSNPNLYWYRQAAGRGLQLLFYSVGIGQISSEVPQNLSASRPQDRQFILSSKKLLLSDSGFYLCAWSGVYSGANVLTFGAGSRLTVL.